Below, 30 T cell receptor beta chains from the same sample are listed, as sequenced in a study of vaccination and CD4 T cells after COVID-19. The treatment is: 10-day PBMC culture with coronavirus spike peptide pools or control peptides (ViraFEST assay). An unexposed donor provided the CD4+ T cells, which were collected before the COVID-19 pandemic (2011-2018). Sequencing of the DNA from cultured CD4+ T cells was carried out with the Oncomine TCR Beta short-read assay. TCRdb recomputed calls from the PCR reads with MiXCR, one row per CDR3 protein. Of thousands of distinct CDR3 sequences in the sample, 35% to 40% were seen once. These receptors have no known antigen. Sequenced input: CD4+ T cells from blood, cultured in vitro. These receptors were collected from a human donor in good health.

The V call is TRBV4-1, the J call TRBJ2-3, with 8 bases matching TRBD2. This CDR3 is 16 amino acids long. V lost 1 base to trimming and J lost 3 bases; unmatched junction nucleotides: 6. Germline V gives CDR1 MGHRA, CDR2 YSYEKL. The CDR3 reads CASSQANRGGTDTQYF. The CDR3 coding sequence is TGCGCCAGCAGCCAAGCAAACCGGGGGGGAACAGATACGCAGTATTTT.

The chain joins TRBV4-1 to TRBJ2-1, with D perhaps matching TRBD2 (6 bases). Germline CDR1 MGHRA, CDR2 YSYEKL. Deletions cut 3 bases from V and 8 bases from J, with 20 bases between. CDR3 size: 16 residues. The CDR3: CASSQRPGLRPHEQFF. The CDR3 DNA is TGCGCCAGCAGCCAGCGTCCGGGACTCCGGCCCCATGAGCAGTTCTTC.

The chain recombines TRBV21-1 with TRBJ2-1; TRBD2 reflects the table's D call only, with no check against the DNA. TRBV21-1 is a recognized pseudogene. There are 16 residues in the CDR3. CDR3: CASSKLTSGTYNEQFF. Here the CDR3 DNA reads TGTGCCAGCAGCAAGCTGACTAGCGGGACTTACAATGAGCAGTTCTTC.

The chain combines TRBV6-2 or TRBV6-3 with TRBJ1-5; D might be TRBD1 (5 bases). The V gene's germline CDR1 is MNHEY and CDR2 SVGEGT. The CDR3 loop spans 14 amino acids. Trimming pared 8 bases from V and 2 bases from J, leaving 13 bases between. This chain's CDR3 is CASAGIGGNQPQHF. CDR3 sequence (DNA): TGTGCCAGCGCAGGGATTGGGGGCAATCAGCCCCAGCATTTT.

V and J are TRBV14 and TRBJ2-1; 9 bases match TRBD2. After removal of 4 bases from V and 4 bases from J, the junction contained 14 bases not matched to a gene. This CDR3 contains 18 residues. The germline gives CDR1 SGHDN, CDR2 FVKESK. The CDR3 DNA is TGTGCCAGCAGCCCAACCCGACATGGGACTAGCAATTACAATGAGCAGTTCTTC. Encoded protein: CASSPTRHGTSNYNEQFF.

This clonotype turned up a few times. The CDR3 loop is CASRMDSRSGNTIYF. CDR3 nucleotide sequence: TGTGCCAGCAGGATGGACAGTCGCTCTGGAAACACCATATATTTT. The genes are TRBV2 and TRBJ1-3; D is possibly TRBD1 (6 bases). Trimming cost V 6 bases and J 0 bases, with 12 bases left between them. Germline V gene data show CDR1 as SNHLY and CDR2 as FYNNEI. CDR3 size: 15 residues.

This clonotype appeared a single time. The chain couples TRBV6-2 or TRBV6-3 to TRBJ2-2; 8 bases are shared with TRBD2. Germline CDR1 MNHEY, CDR2 SVGEGT. The CDR3 runs to 15 residues. Trimming at V came to 2 bases and at J to 5 bases, leaving 4 bases not matched to a gene. The CDR3 protein is CASSYGLAGTGELFF. The CDR3 DNA is TGTGCCAGCAGTTACGGTCTAGCGGGTACCGGGGAGCTGTTTTTT.

This clonotype is classed as medium-sized. The genes are TRBV27 and TRBJ1-5; a weak D match, TRBD1 (5 bases). The CDR3 covers 14 residues. Trimming pared 5 bases from V and 0 bases from J, leaving 8 bases between. The V gene's germline CDR1 is MNHEY and CDR2 SMNVEV (reference sequence). As DNA, the CDR3 is TGTGCCAGCAGTCGGGGGACTAGCAATCAGCCCCAGCATTTT. Translated: CASSRGTSNQPQHF.

The chain carries TRBV30 and TRBJ1-5; 9 bases agree with TRBD1. CDR3 length equals 16 residues. Unmatched junction bases numbered 7, after V lost 2 bases and J lost 2 bases. From germline, CDR1 is GTSNPN and CDR2 SVGIG (reference sequence). CDR3 amino acids: CAWSTGQGIGNQPQHF. The CDR3 DNA is TGTGCCTGGAGTACAGGACAGGGGATCGGCAATCAGCCCCAGCATTTT. Looking up the rest from reference TRBV30 and TRBJ1-5 gives the full variable domain: SQTIHQWPATLVQPVGSPLSLECTVEGTSNPNLYWYRQAAGRGLQLLFYSVGIGQISSEVPQNLSASRPQDRQFILSSKKLLLSDSGFYLCAWSTGQGIGNQPQHFGDGTRLSIL.

This clonotype was detected a few times. V usage is TRBV24-1 and J usage is TRBJ2-3, with 11 bases identical to TRBD2. Germline V gene data show CDR1 as KGHDR and CDR2 as SFDVKD. V gave up 4 bases and J gave up 0 bases; unmatched junction bases: 8. The CDR3 has 18 amino acids. CDR3 region: CATSDSGLADLSTDTQYF. The CDR3 coding sequence is TGTGCCACCAGTGACTCGGGACTAGCGGACCTTAGCACAGATACGCAGTATTTT.

This clonotype occurred once. This chain joins TRBV19 and TRBJ2-2; no firm D call. The germline V gene encodes CDR1 LNHDA and CDR2 SQIVND (reference sequence). The V gene lost 6 bases and the J gene lost 1 base, with 6 bases spanning the gap. This CDR3 comprises 13 residues. The CDR3 spells CASRVGNTGELFF. CDR3 sequence (DNA): TGTGCCAGTAGGGTTGGGAACACCGGGGAGCTGTTTTTT.

V and J are TRBV2 and TRBJ2-1, with 8 bases that match TRBD2. The germline CDR1 and CDR2 sequences are SNHLY and FYNNEI. V trimming: 4 bases; J trimming: 0 bases; junction bases outside the gene matches: 14. The CDR3 loop spans 19 amino acids. This chain's CDR3 is CASSVASGSTKLSYNEQFF. The DNA for the CDR3 is TGTGCCAGCAGTGTCGCTAGCGGGTCGACGAAACTCTCCTACAATGAGCAGTTCTTC.

This clonotype was seen only once. J is TRBJ2-7 and V is TRBV30; D is perhaps TRBD1 (5 bases). The CDR3 runs 16 residues. Looked up from germline, CDR1 is GTSNPN and CDR2 is SVGIG (reference sequence). With 6 bases removed from V and 6 bases from J, the gap between germline ends came to 27 bases. CDR3 sequence: CACRLKGRQGRFEQYF. The CDR3 DNA is TGTGCCTGTCGACTTAAGGGAAGGCAGGGTAGATTCGAGCAGTACTTC.

The V call is TRBV12-3 or TRBV12-4, the J call TRBJ1-2, with D hard to call. Trimming left V 2 bases short and J 1 base short, with 2 bases between. The length of the CDR3 is 12 residues. CDR3 sequence reads: CASSLSNYGYTF. CDR3 in DNA: TGTGCCAGCAGTTTAAGTAACTATGGCTACACCTTC.

V and J are TRBV19 and TRBJ2-1; D possibly uses TRBD1 or TRBD2 (5 bases each). V was cut by 6 bases and J by 7 bases, with 13 bases left in between. Germline loops: CDR1 LNHDA, CDR2 SQIVND (reference sequence). The CDR3 spans 13 residues. The CDR3 spells CASSQRGLNEQFF. CDR3 DNA: TGTGCCAGTAGCCAACGGGGCCTAAATGAGCAGTTCTTC.

The rearrangement joins TRBV20-1 to TRBJ2-7, with TRBD2 identical over 13 bases. CDR1 DFQATT and CDR2 SNEGSKA come from the germline V gene (reference sequence). This CDR3 is built from 14 residues. Trimming at V came to 5 bases and at J to 3 bases, leaving 4 bases not matched to a gene. The CDR3 spells CSAGTSGKNYEQYF. The DNA of the CDR3 is TGCAGTGCTGGGACTAGCGGGAAAAACTACGAGCAGTACTTC.

In the case of this clonotype: A read error may produce the germline difference seen at one junction end. The chain's CDR3 is CVSSVGGGLDTQYF. CDR3 sequence (DNA): TGTGTCAGCAGCGTGGGGGGTGGATTAGATACGCAGTATTTT. The rearrangement links TRBV9 to TRBJ2-3; tentative D call: TRBD2 (6 bases). The germline V gene has CDR1 SGDLS and CDR2 YYNGEE. This CDR3 spans 14 amino acids.

This clonotype was seen only a few times. This rearrangement joins TRBV30 to TRBJ1-1, with unresolved D. Trimming shortened V by 3 bases and J by 6 bases, and 8 bases separated the two germline ends. This CDR3 has 11 residues. The germline V gene encodes CDR1 GTSNPN and CDR2 SVGIG (reference sequence). CDR3 in amino acids: CAWSDPSEAFF. CDR3 bases: TGTGCCTGGAGCGACCCATCTGAAGCTTTCTTT.

The chain joins TRBV18 to TRBJ2-5; TRBD2 is a possible D gene (5 bases). V was cut by 1 base and J by 7 bases, with 22 bases left in between. CDR3 length: 17 amino acids. Germline V gene lookup returns CDR1 KGHSH and CDR2 LQKENI. Written as DNA, the CDR3 is TGTGCCAGCTCACCACTAGGGCGGGCCATGCTCCCAGGGACCCAGTACTTC. Translating it yields CASSPLGRAMLPGTQYF.

The V gene is TRBV10-3, the J gene TRBJ2-1; 11 nucleotides align to TRBD1. Germline V gene lookup returns CDR1 ENHRY and CDR2 SYGVKD. The CDR3 totals 18 residues. Losses at the gene ends were 0 bases for V and 0 bases for J; bases not matched to a gene: 4. Here the CDR3 DNA reads TGTGCCATCAGTGAGTCGTTAGGACAGGGGGCCTCCTACAATGAGCAGTTCTTC. The encoded protein is CAISESLGQGASYNEQFF.

The rearrangement uses TRBV4-1 and TRBJ2-3, with TRBD1 identical over 8 bases. In germline, CDR1 is MGHRA, CDR2 YSYEKL. This CDR3 is 17 amino acids long. V lost 0 bases, J lost 5 bases, and 10 bases stayed unmatched. The DNA for the CDR3 is TGCGCCAGCAGCCAAGATCCCACAGGGGGTCTGGTAGATACGCAGTATTTT. Translation: CASSQDPTGGLVDTQYF.

This clonotype occurred a few times. This chain connects TRBV7-8 to TRBJ2-2; possibly TRBD2 for D (6 bases). Germline V lookup: CDR1 SGHVS, CDR2 FQNEAQ. The V and J ends lost 2 bases and 4 bases respectively, with 8 bases between them. The CDR3 runs to 14 residues. In DNA form, the CDR3 reads TGTGCCAGCAGCTTACTAGCGCGCACCGGGGAGCTGTTTTTT. Encoded protein: CASSLLARTGELFF. The full variable domain, rest sourced from reference TRBV7-8 and TRBJ2-2, is GAGVSQSPRYKVAKRGQDVALRCDPISGHVSLFWYQQALGQGPEFLTYFQNEAQLDKSGLPSDRFFAERPEGSVSTLKIQRTQQEDSAVYLCASSLLARTGELFFGEGSRLTVL.

This rearrangement joins TRBV11-3 to TRBJ2-1; 9 bases agree with TRBD2. Germline V gene lookup returns CDR1 SGHNT and CDR2 YENEEA. The V gene end was trimmed by 3 bases and the J gene end by 10 bases; junction bases not matched to a gene: 1. The CDR3 contains 12 residues. The CDR3 nucleotides read TGTGCCAGCAGCTTGACTAGCGGCGAGCAGTTCTTC. Translating it yields CASSLTSGEQFF.

There are a few counts of this clonotype. The V gene is TRBV6-5, the J gene TRBJ1-1; a possible D gene is TRBD1 (6 bases). The CDR3 loop spans 14 amino acids. Germline loops: CDR1 MNHEY, CDR2 SVGAGI. V lost 2 bases to trimming and J lost 1 base, with 8 bases between them. In nucleotides, the CDR3 is TGTGCCAGCAGTTACGACAGGTGGAACACTGAAGCTTTCTTT. Protein product: CASSYDRWNTEAFF.

The J gene is TRBJ2-3, the V gene TRBV24-1, with D perhaps TRBD2 (6 bases). Germline V gene data show CDR1 as KGHDR and CDR2 as SFDVKD. The length of the CDR3 is 14 residues. The V and J ends lost 7 bases and 5 bases respectively, with 15 bases between them. The CDR3 here is CATREGLSVDTQYF. CDR3 sequence (DNA): TGTGCCACCAGGGAGGGTCTATCGGTAGATACGCAGTATTTT.

This chain joins TRBV7-9 and TRBJ1-5; D might be TRBD1 (6 bases). Germline values: CDR1 SEHNR, CDR2 FQNEAQ (reference sequence). CDR3 length: 16 amino acids. V shed 7 bases and J shed 2 bases, with 18 bases lying between them. CDR3 protein: CASTRGSGVGNQPQHF. In DNA form, the CDR3 reads TGTGCCAGCACTCGGGGCTCAGGGGTCGGCAATCAGCCCCAGCATTTT.

This clonotype was counted only a few times. The V gene is TRBV7-9, the J gene TRBJ2-7, with D unclear. Trimming pared 7 bases from V and 4 bases from J, leaving 8 bases between. From germline, CDR1 is SEHNR and CDR2 FQNEAQ (reference sequence). The CDR3 loop spans 11 amino acids. The CDR3 is CASKGMYEQYF. CDR3 bases: TGTGCCAGCAAAGGCATGTACGAGCAGTACTTC.

This clonotype occurred a few times. V gene TRBV19 combines with J gene TRBJ2-2; D not resolved. CDR1 LNHDA and CDR2 SQIVND come from the germline V gene (reference sequence). Trimming took 3 bases from V and 0 from J, leaving 8 bases between them. There are 15 residues in the CDR3. CDR3 DNA: TGTGCCAGTAGTATTGGCCTAGCGAACACCGGGGAGCTGTTTTTT. Its translation: CASSIGLANTGELFF.

This clonotype was detected a few times. The V call is TRBV5-4, the J call TRBJ1-1; the D is unclear. Germline CDR1 reads SGHNT; CDR2 reads YYREEE (reference sequence). The V and J ends lost 9 bases and 4 bases respectively, with 13 bases between them. The CDR3 is 12 amino acids. The CDR3 bases are TGTGCCACTGGACCCCGGGGCACTGAAGCTTTCTTT. Amino acids: CATGPRGTEAFF.

This clonotype appeared a few times. The chain recombines TRBV29-1 with TRBJ1-1; D possibly corresponds to TRBD1 (5 bases). This CDR3 comprises 15 residues. Germline-derived CDR1 and CDR2 are SQVTM and ANQGSEA. Trimming pared 2 bases from V and 0 bases from J, leaving 13 bases between. CDR3 protein: CSVERGLHVNTEAFF. The CDR3 region has the DNA TGCAGCGTTGAAAGGGGTCTCCATGTGAACACTGAAGCTTTCTTT. Together with reference TRBV29-1 and TRBJ1-1, the CDR3 gives the full variable domain: SAVISQKPSRDICQRGTSLTIQCQVDSQVTMMFWYRQQPGQSLTLIATANQGSEATYESGFVIDKFPISRPNLTFSTLTVSNMSPEDSSIYLCSVERGLHVNTEAFFGQGTRLTVV.